This T cell receptor (beta chain) stems from a study of cytomegalovirus exposure and HLA in healthy donors. Whole-study results and caveats: In vitro assays verified that three CMV-associated chains recognized CMV antigens specifically. The finding came from a later analysis; first-cohort TCR clusters tended to co-occur in the approximately 120 validation repertoires.

Germline V gene data show CDR1 as SGHAT and CDR2 as FQNNGV. With V trimmed by 5 bases and J by 2 bases, 6 bases remained unmatched. CDR3 length equals 15 residues. Repertoires were generated with immunoSEQ multiplex PCR, while TCRdb's copy carries only in-frame clones and drops some. The repertoire holds some 140,000 clones, approximately 86% seen once, with approximately 20% in the top ten. With respect to this clone: Its specificity is not known.

The donors were part of the validation cohort of roughly 110 subjects. That cohort was separate from the first cohort, which comprised 500 to 850 subjects. The rearrangement uses TRBV11-2 and TRBJ1-2; 9 bases are shared with TRBD1. The sequenced material came from PBMCs. This TCR was recovered from a man between 18 and 35 years old in good health and CMV-seropositive. The CDR3 bases are TGTGCCAGCAGCCCCGGTGGGACAGGGAACTATGGCTACACCTTC. Protein product: CASSPGGTGNYGYTF.